The T cell receptor beta chain under discussion was sequenced for a study of blood T cells in healthy people across ages. With a J-beta primer mix and a sample-barcoded 5' primer, a second PCR ran about 6 to 11 cycles. One entry per CDR3 protein, called by TCRdb with MiXCR from the 5' RACE reads. The table shows roughly 800,000 distinct CDR3 sequences, with approximately 55% occurring only once. Looked up from germline, CDR1 is MNHEY and CDR2 is SVGAGI. The CDR3 sequence is 13 residues long. V trimming: 5 bases; J trimming: 6 bases; junction bases outside the gene matches: 4. The receptor's source is an elderly man in good health. The sequenced sample consisted of blood. This chain uses TRBV6-5 with TRBJ1-2, with TRBD1 matching 9 bases. The CDR3 is CASSDDRGNGYTF. CDR3 nucleotides: TGTGCCAGCAGTGACGACAGGGGGAATGGCTACACCTTC.